In this sample, the clone carrying this T cell receptor beta chain turned up many times. Its antigen is unknown. Sorting was used to obtain naive CD8 T cells (CD8+CD4-CCR7+CD45RA+). CDR3 size: 13 residues. The V end was cut by 4 bases, the J end by 1 base, with 4 bases between. Per the germline V gene, CDR1 is LGHDT and CDR2 is YNNKEL (reference sequence). Bulk TCR library preparation followed previously described methods with listed TCR primers. MiXCR, run by TCRdb on the PCR reads, gives a single entry per CDR3 protein. The sample holds fewer than 100,000 distinct CDR3 sequences, around 23% seen once. The source of the sample is a study of molecular identifiers for immune sequencing clone quantification. Study-wide results and caveats: Because of identical TCR molecules sharing a barcode, sizes of highly expanded clones could be underestimated.

J is TRBJ2-2 and V is TRBV3-1, with D unresolved. The source material was naive CD8+ T cells from blood, with Jurkat cell RNA spiked in. Subset defined: FACS-sorted CD8+CD4-CCR7+CD45RA+ naive T cells. This receptor was identified in a human donor in good health. Some libraries in this study had Jurkat cell RNA spiked in. For the CDR3, the DNA is TGTGCCAGCAGCCCCGAGAACACCGGGGAGCTGTTTTTT. Its translation: CASSPENTGELFF. Full variable domain (outside the CDR3, taken from reference TRBV3-1 and TRBJ2-2): DTAVSQTPKYLVTQMGNDKSIKCEQNLGHDTMYWYKQDSKKFLKIMFSYNNKELIINETVPNRFSPKSPDKAHLNLHINSLELGDSAVYFCASSPENTGELFFGEGSRLTVL.